The T cell receptor beta chain described here comes from a study of T cells in Graves' hyperthyroidism and ophthalmopathy. Amplification of TCR beta CDR3 regions was performed using RNA transcripts as template. In the first-round RT-PCR of the TCR CDR3, the HTBI primer set was used. TCRdb fed the multiplex PCR reads into MiXCR, producing one record per CDR3 protein. This sample has roughly 300,000 distinct CDR3 sequences, with approximately 15% found just once. The table lists this clonotype with a few counts. This CDR3 comprises 16 residues. Germline CDR1 is MRHNA and CDR2 is SNTAGT. V was clipped by 5 bases and J by 6 bases; unmatched bases: 12.

Specimen: blood. The receptor's source is a woman aged 30 to 39 with Graves' hyperthyroidism. The rearrangement joins TRBV6-4 to TRBJ2-7; 11 bases align to TRBD2. The CDR3 is CASSYRLAGKSFEQYF. CDR3 DNA sequence: TGTGCCAGCAGTTACCGACTAGCGGGGAAGAGCTTCGAGCAGTACTTC.